A selection of T cell receptor beta chains follows, all from one sample in a study of T cells in Graves' hyperthyroidism and ophthalmopathy. Using its own MiXCR run on the multiplex PCR reads, TCRdb lists one record per CDR3 protein. The sample lists around 360,000 distinct CDR3 sequences, about 16% occurring once. Sequenced input: blood. These receptors were obtained from a woman aged 60-70 years with Graves' ophthalmopathy. Each CDR3 is given with its conserved first and last residue. D genes are given only for firm matches. Clone size is not always given. Where it is, it says once, few, many or a class for expanded clones.

j_call,d_call,clone_size,v_call,cdr3_nt,cdr3_aa
TRBJ1-5,TRBD1,-,TRBV2,TGTGCCAGCAACCCCGAGGGGGCCGCCAATCAGCCCCAGCATTTT,CASNPEGAANQPQHF
TRBJ2-7,-,many,TRBV3-1,TGTGCCAGCAGCCAAACGTGGGAGCAGTACTTC,CASSQTWEQYF
TRBJ2-1,-,once,TRBV9,TGTGCCAGCAGCGTAGGGACCGACTCCTACAATGAGCAGTTCTTC,CASSVGTDSYNEQFF
TRBJ2-7,TRBD1,-,TRBV5-1,TGCGCCAGCAGCTTGGGGACAGGGCTCGGCGAGCAGTACTTC,CASSLGTGLGEQYF
TRBJ2-7,TRBD2,few,TRBV20-1,TGCAGTGCCAGACCACTAGCGCGGGAGCAGTACTTC,CSARPLAREQYF
TRBJ2-1,-,many,TRBV3-1,TGTGCCAGCAGCCAGGAGGGAGAGGGCCCTTACAATGAGCAGTTCTTC,CASSQEGEGPYNEQFF
TRBJ2-1,TRBD2,many,TRBV28,TGTGCCAGCAGTTCAGCGGGAGCCCCGGGGAATGAGCAGTTCTTC,CASSSAGAPGNEQFF
TRBJ2-1,-,-,TRBV4-1,TGCGCCAGCAGCCAAGCGTTAGCCGCGCGGGCCCTTTTCTTC,CASSQALAARALFF
TRBJ2-2,-,many,TRBV12-5,TGTGCTAGTGGTTTGCCTCTTGACGACTGGCGGGGGAACACCGGGGAGCTGTTTTTT,CASGLPLDDWRGNTGELFF
TRBJ2-1,-,many,TRBV7-9,TGTGCCAGCAGCTCACCGGTCGGGCAGGGTCCCTACAATGAGCAGTTCTTC,CASSSPVGQGPYNEQFF
TRBJ2-2,-,many,TRBV27,TGTGCCAGCAGTTTATGGGAGGCCGGGGAGCTGTTTTTT,CASSLWEAGELFF
TRBJ2-7,-,-,TRBV29-1,TGCAGCGCCAAACTAGTAAGGGACTCCTACGAGCAGTACTTC,CSAKLVRDSYEQYF